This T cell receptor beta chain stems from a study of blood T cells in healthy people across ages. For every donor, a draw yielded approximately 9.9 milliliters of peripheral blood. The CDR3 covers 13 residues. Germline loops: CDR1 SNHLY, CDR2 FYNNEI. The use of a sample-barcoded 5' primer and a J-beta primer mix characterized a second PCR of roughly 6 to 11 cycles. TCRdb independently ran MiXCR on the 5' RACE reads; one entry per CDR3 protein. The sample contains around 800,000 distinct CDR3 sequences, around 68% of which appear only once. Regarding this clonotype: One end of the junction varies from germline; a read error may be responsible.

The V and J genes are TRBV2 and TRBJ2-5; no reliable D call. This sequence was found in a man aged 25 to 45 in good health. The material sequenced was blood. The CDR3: CASREGNQETQYF. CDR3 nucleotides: TGTGCCAGCAGGGAAGGCAACCAAGAGACCCAGTACTTC.